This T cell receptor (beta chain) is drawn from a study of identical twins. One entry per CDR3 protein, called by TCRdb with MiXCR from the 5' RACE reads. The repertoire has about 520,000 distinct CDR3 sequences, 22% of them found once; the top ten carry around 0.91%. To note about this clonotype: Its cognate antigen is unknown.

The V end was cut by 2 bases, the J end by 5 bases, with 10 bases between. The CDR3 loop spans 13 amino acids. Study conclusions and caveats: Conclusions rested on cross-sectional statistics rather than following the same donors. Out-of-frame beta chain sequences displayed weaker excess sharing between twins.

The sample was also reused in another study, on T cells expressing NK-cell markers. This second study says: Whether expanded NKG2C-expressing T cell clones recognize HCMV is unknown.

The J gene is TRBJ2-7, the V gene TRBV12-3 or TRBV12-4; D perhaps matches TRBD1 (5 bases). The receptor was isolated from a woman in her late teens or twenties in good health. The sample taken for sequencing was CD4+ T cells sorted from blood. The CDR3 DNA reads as TGTGCCAGCAGTTTACAGGGTTGGGACGAGCAGTACTTC. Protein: CASSLQGWDEQYF.